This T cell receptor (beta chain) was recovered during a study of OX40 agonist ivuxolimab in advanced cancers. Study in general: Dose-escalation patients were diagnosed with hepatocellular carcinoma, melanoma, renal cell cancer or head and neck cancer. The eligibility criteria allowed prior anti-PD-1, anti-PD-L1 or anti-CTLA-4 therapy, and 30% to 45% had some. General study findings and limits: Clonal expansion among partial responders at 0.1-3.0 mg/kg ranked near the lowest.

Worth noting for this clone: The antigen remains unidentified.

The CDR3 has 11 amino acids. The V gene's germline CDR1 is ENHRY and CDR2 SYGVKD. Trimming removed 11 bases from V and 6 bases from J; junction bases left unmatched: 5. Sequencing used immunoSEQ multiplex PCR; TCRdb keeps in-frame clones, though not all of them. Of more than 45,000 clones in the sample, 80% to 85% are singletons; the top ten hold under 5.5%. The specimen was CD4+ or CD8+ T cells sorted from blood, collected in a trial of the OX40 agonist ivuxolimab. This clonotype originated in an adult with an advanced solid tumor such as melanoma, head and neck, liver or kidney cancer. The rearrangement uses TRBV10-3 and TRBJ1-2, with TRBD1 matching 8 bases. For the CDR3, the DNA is TGTGCCGGAACAGGGGGTAATGGCTACACCTTC. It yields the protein CAGTGGNGYTF.